This T cell receptor (beta chain) came from a study of persistence of HIV-infected CD4 T cells. Overall study results and limits: Degenerate expanded CDR3beta sequences were enriched among CMV- and Gag-responding cells.

Sequencing used immunoSEQ version 4 in survey mode. Produced via immunoSEQ multiplex PCR; TCRdb's table is partial and in-frame only. Of fewer than 35,000 clones listed, about four fifths are singletons. To note about this clone: Antigen unknown.

This CDR3 contains 12 residues. V was cut by 0 bases and J by 9 bases, with 7 bases left in between. Per germline, CDR1 SGHRS and CDR2 YFSETQ. The stimulus was lysate of CMV-infected fibroblasts, 9 to 10 ug/mL. Sorted nonresponding memory CD4+ T cells were CD40L-negative, CD69-negative, CD45RO-high. Donors were HIV-1-infected adults who began suppressive ART during chronic infection. This clonotype was obtained from an adult woman with HIV who was CMV-seropositive. The source material was CD4+ T cells sorted from PBMCs after approximately 19-hour stimulation, sampled from a patient who received antiretroviral therapy. The rearrangement links TRBV5-1 to TRBJ2-4; D is unresolved. The CDR3 region is CASSLEGSIQYF. The CDR3 coding sequence is TGCGCCAGCAGCTTGGAGGGTAGCATTCAGTACTTC.